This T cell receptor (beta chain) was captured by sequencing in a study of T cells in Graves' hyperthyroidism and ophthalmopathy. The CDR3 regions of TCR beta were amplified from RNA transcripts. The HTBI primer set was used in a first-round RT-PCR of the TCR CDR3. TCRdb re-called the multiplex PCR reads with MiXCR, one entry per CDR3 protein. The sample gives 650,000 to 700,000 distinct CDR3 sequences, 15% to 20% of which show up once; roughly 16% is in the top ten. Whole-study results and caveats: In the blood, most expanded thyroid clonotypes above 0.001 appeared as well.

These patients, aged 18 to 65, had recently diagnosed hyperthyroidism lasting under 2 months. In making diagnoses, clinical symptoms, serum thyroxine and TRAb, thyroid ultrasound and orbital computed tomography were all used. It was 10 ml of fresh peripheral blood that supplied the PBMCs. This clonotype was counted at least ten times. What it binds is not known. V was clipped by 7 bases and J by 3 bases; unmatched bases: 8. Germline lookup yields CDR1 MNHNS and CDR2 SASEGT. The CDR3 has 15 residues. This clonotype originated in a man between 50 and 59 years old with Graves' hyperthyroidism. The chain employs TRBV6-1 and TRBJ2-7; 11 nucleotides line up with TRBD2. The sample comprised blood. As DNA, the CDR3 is TGTGCCAGCAATACCGGGACTAGCGGATTCTACGAGCAGTACTTC. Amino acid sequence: CASNTGTSGFYEQYF.